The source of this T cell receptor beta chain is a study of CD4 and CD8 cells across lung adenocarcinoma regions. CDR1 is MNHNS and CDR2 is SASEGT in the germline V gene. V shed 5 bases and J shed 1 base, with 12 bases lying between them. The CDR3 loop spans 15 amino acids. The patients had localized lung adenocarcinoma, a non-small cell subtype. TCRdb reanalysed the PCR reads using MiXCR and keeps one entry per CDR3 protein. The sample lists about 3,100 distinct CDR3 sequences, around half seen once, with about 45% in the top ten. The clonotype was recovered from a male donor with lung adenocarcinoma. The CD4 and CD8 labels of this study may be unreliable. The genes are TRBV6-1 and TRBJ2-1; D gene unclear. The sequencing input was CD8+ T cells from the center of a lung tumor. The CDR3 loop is CASSRSRFSYNEQFF. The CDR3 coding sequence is TGTGCCAGCAGTCGGAGCCGGTTTTCCTACAATGAGCAGTTCTTC.